The next 28 T cell receptor beta chains were all read from a single sample in a study of T-cell memory formation after mild COVID-19. TCRdb ran MiXCR on the 5' RACE reads and lists one entry per CDR3 protein. The sample holds hundreds of thousands of distinct CDR3 sequences; less than 25% are singletons and the top ten take roughly 8.3%. Sequenced: PBMCs or a T cell subset sorted from them (not recorded which). The source of these receptors is an adult woman who had mild COVID-19 (a few samples of this study predate the infection). Cell type and time point are not known.

This clonotype turned up a few times. V is TRBV10-3 and J is TRBJ2-7, with D tentatively TRBD2 (6 bases). The CDR3 is 13 amino acids. The germline V gene encodes CDR1 ENHRY and CDR2 SYGVKD. The V end lost 4 bases, the J end lost 6 bases, and 13 bases lay between the germline ends. CDR3 residues: CAISGQGLGEQYF. The DNA for the CDR3 is TGTGCCATCAGTGGTCAGGGACTGGGCGAGCAGTACTTC.

This clonotype showed up just a few times. V gene TRBV4-1 combines with J gene TRBJ2-3; TRBD2 agrees at 8 bases. With V trimmed by 3 bases and J by 3 bases, 8 bases remained unmatched. Germline V lookup: CDR1 MGHRA, CDR2 YSYEKL. CDR3 length: 16 amino acids. CDR3 DNA: TGCGCCAGCAGCCATCCCAGCGGGAGCGGGACAGATACGCAGTATTTT. Encoded protein: CASSHPSGSGTDTQYF.

The chain has TRBV12-3 or TRBV12-4 and TRBJ1-2; D is uncertain. The CDR3 has 12 residues. V was pared by 2 bases and J by 7 bases, with 8 bases between. DNA for the CDR3: TGTGCCAGCAGTTTATCTCCCCGTGGCTACACCTTC. Protein sequence: CASSLSPRGYTF.

This clonotype showed up just a few times. The chain is built from TRBV7-2 and TRBJ1-4, with D unclear. Trimming pared 2 bases from V and 0 bases from J, leaving 7 bases between. Germline CDR1 is SGHTA and CDR2 is FQGNSA. This CDR3 region has 15 residues. In DNA form, the CDR3 reads TGTGCCAGCAGCTTACGTGGGGCAACTAATGAAAAACTGTTTTTT. Protein: CASSLRGATNEKLFF.

The table lists this clonotype with a few counts. This chain links TRBV4-2 with TRBJ2-7; 9 bases fit TRBD2. V was clipped by 4 bases and J by 3 bases; unmatched bases: 10. The length of the CDR3 is 16 residues. The germline V gene encodes CDR1 LGHNA and CDR2 YNFKEQ. The CDR3 spells CASSPGGSGSNYEQYF. CDR3 bases: TGTGCCAGCAGCCCCGGGGGTAGCGGGAGTAACTACGAGCAGTACTTC.

This chain uses TRBV7-2 with TRBJ1-6; 7 positions agree with TRBD1. CDR1 and CDR2 (germline): SGHTA, FQGNSA. With V trimmed by 5 bases and J by 13 bases, 14 bases remained unmatched. The CDR3 runs 15 residues. CDR3 nucleotides: TGTGCCAGCAGCACAAGACAGGGATACCGCCTCCCCCTCCACTTT. Translating gives CASSTRQGYRLPLHF. The full variable domain, completed using reference TRBV7-2 and TRBJ1-6, is GAGVSQSPSNKVTEKGKDVELRCDPISGHTALYWYRQSLGQGLEFLIYFQGNSAPDKSGLPSDRFSAERTGGSVSTLTIQRTQQEDSAVYLCASSTRQGYRLPLHFGNGTRLTVT.

This chain uses TRBV9 with TRBJ2-1; 10 bases line up with TRBD2. The CDR3 length is 15 residues. The V gene's germline CDR1 is SGDLS and CDR2 YYNGEE. The junction had 7 bases not matched to a gene; V was cut back by 2 bases and J by 8 bases. CDR3 nucleotides: TGTGCCAGCAGCGTGGGAGCGGGAGGGCAATATGAGCAGTTCTTC. Translated: CASSVGAGGQYEQFF.

This clonotype has just a few counts. This chain connects TRBV7-3 to TRBJ2-5; D is possibly TRBD1 (6 bases). This CDR3 has 13 residues. Germline V gene data show CDR1 as SGHTA and CDR2 as FQGTGA. Trimming left V 5 bases short and J 4 bases short, with 11 bases between. The CDR3 spells CASSMDRGETQYF. The CDR3 nucleotides are TGTGCCAGCAGCATGGACAGAGGAGAGACCCAGTACTTC.

The V call is TRBV12-3 or TRBV12-4, the J call TRBJ2-3; D not resolved. Trimming stripped 3 bases from V and 0 bases from J, with 7 bases between. The CDR3 covers 14 residues. The CDR3 loop is CASSLTPSTDTQYF. The DNA of the CDR3 is TGTGCCAGCAGTTTGACCCCTAGCACAGATACGCAGTATTTT.

The J gene is TRBJ1-1, the V gene TRBV12-3 or TRBV12-4, with D perhaps matching TRBD1 (5 bases). V lost 6 bases and J lost 1, with 9 bases in between. The CDR3 has 13 residues. CDR3 region: CASRQDRNTEAFF. The CDR3 region has the DNA TGTGCCAGCAGACAAGACAGGAACACTGAAGCTTTCTTT.

This chain's CDR3 is CASSLQGGEYGYTF. Written as DNA, the CDR3 is TGCGCCAGCAGCTTACAGGGTGGTGAATATGGCTACACCTTC. The V and J genes are TRBV5-1 and TRBJ1-2, with D possibly TRBD1 on 6 matching bases. The CDR3 contains 14 residues. The V end was cut by 2 bases, the J end by 5 bases, with 13 bases between. The germline CDR1 and CDR2 sequences are SGHRS and YFSETQ.

The chain has TRBV30 and TRBJ1-2; D is possibly TRBD1 (6 bases). This CDR3 spans 15 amino acids. CDR1 GTSNPN and CDR2 SVGIG come from the germline V gene (reference sequence). V lost 0 bases and J 3 bases, leaving 14 bases between the germline ends. CDR3 sequence reads: CAWSVPTRGYYGYTF. The CDR3 bases are TGTGCCTGGAGTGTACCTACCAGGGGATACTATGGCTACACCTTC. Full variable domain (remainder filled in from reference TRBV30 and TRBJ1-2): SQTIHQWPATLVQPVGSPLSLECTVEGTSNPNLYWYRQAAGRGLQLLFYSVGIGQISSEVPQNLSASRPQDRQFILSSKKLLLSDSGFYLCAWSVPTRGYYGYTFGSGTRLTVV.

This clonotype has only a few counts. This chain uses TRBV12-3 or TRBV12-4 with TRBJ1-1; D gene ambiguous. V was shortened by 9 bases and J by 1 base, with 12 bases between the two germline ends. The CDR3 covers 13 residues. The CDR3 DNA follows: TGTGCCAGTCAGCTCGTGGAGAACACTGAAGCTTTCTTT. Translated, it gives CASQLVENTEAFF.

V is TRBV12-3 or TRBV12-4 and J is TRBJ1-5, with D possibly TRBD1 on 5 matching bases. Trimming took 6 bases from V and 4 from J, leaving 13 bases between them. This CDR3 comprises 14 residues. CDR3 in amino acids: CASRPGRRNQPQHF. CDR3 bases: TGTGCCAGCAGGCCGGGACGGCGGAATCAGCCCCAGCATTTT.

The chain uses TRBV4-1 and TRBJ2-5, with TRBD2 matching 11 bases. The CDR3 totals 16 residues. V shed 6 bases, J shed 4 bases, and the junction held 10 bases outside the gene matches. Germline V gene lookup returns CDR1 MGHRA and CDR2 YSYEKL. The CDR3 sequence is CASRINTGTSGETQYF. The CDR3 DNA reads TGCGCCAGCAGAATAAATACCGGGACTAGCGGAGAGACCCAGTACTTC.

This sequence joins TRBV5-1 and TRBJ2-3; 8 nucleotides align to TRBD1. V lost 0 bases and J lost 5; bases outside the gene matches: 2. The CDR3 loop spans 14 amino acids. Germline V gives CDR1 SGHRS, CDR2 YFSETQ. The CDR3 bases are TGCGCCAGCAGCTTGGATACAGGGGGAGATACGCAGTATTTT. Translated, it gives CASSLDTGGDTQYF.

The chain couples TRBV30 to TRBJ2-3; possibly TRBD2 for D (6 bases). V was clipped by 4 bases and J by 2 bases, with 10 bases between them. This CDR3 spans 13 amino acids. Germline V gene lookup returns CDR1 GTSNPN and CDR2 SVGIG (reference sequence). The CDR3 region is CAWNGEVTDTQYF. The DNA of the CDR3 is TGTGCCTGGAATGGGGAGGTCACAGATACGCAGTATTTT.

This chain links TRBV20-1 with TRBJ2-1, with D possibly being TRBD1 (5 bases). V was cut by 8 bases and J by 0 bases, with 8 bases left in between. CDR3 length: 12 residues. In germline, CDR1 is DFQATT, CDR2 SNEGSKA (reference sequence). The DNA of the CDR3 is TGCAGTACCAGGGACTCCTACAATGAGCAGTTCTTC. Residues: CSTRDSYNEQFF.

This rearrangement joins TRBV3-1 to TRBJ1-3; D ambiguous. Germline loops: CDR1 LGHDT, CDR2 YNNKEL (reference sequence). This CDR3 contains 13 residues. The ends were cut back, 7 bases at V and 2 bases at J, with 9 bases in the middle. The CDR3 reads CASTGGPGNTIYF. The CDR3 DNA follows: TGTGCCAGCACCGGAGGTCCTGGAAACACCATATATTTT.

V and J are TRBV12-3 or TRBV12-4 and TRBJ2-7; 9 bases are shared with TRBD2. J lost 3 bases, V lost 4 bases, and 4 bases had no gene match. This CDR3 spans 14 amino acids. CDR3 bases: TGTGCCAGCAGTTATAGCGGGAGCCTCTACGAGCAGTACTTC. It yields the protein CASSYSGSLYEQYF.

This sequence joins TRBV7-2 and TRBJ1-4; D not certain. This CDR3 is built from 17 residues. Germline CDR1 and CDR2: SGHTA and FQGNSA. Trimming removed 6 bases from V and 1 base from J, with 18 bases in between. This chain's CDR3 is CASSLSPSGVTNEKLFF. As DNA, the CDR3 is TGTGCCAGCAGTCTCAGCCCTTCGGGAGTAACTAATGAAAAACTGTTTTTT. The full variable domain, in which reference TRBV7-2 and TRBJ1-4 provide the parts outside the CDR3, is GAGVSQSPSNKVTEKGKDVELRCDPISGHTALYWYRQSLGQGLEFLIYFQGNSAPDKSGLPSDRFSAERTGGSVSTLTIQRTQQEDSAVYLCASSLSPSGVTNEKLFFGSGTQLSVL.

The chain joins TRBV5-1 to TRBJ2-7; D not resolved. The germline V gene encodes CDR1 SGHRS and CDR2 YFSETQ. Deletions cut 4 bases from V and 1 base from J, with 9 bases between. The CDR3 totals 13 residues. The CDR3 DNA is TGCGCCAGCAGCGCCACCACTTCCTACGAGCAGTACTTC. Translation gives CASSATTSYEQYF.

The chain carries TRBV5-6 and TRBJ2-7; unclear D gene. Germline CDR1 and CDR2: SGHDT and YYEEEE. The CDR3 has 15 amino acids. V dropped 4 bases and J dropped 4 bases, with 18 bases sitting between them. CDR3 DNA: TGTGCCAGCAGCCCAACCTTTCTCAGGAAATACGAGCAGTACTTC. Residues: CASSPTFLRKYEQYF.

V is TRBV20-1 and J is TRBJ2-7; D may correspond to TRBD1 or TRBD2 (5 bases each). CDR1 DFQATT and CDR2 SNEGSKA come from the germline V gene (reference sequence). Trimming cost V 2 bases and J 4 bases, with 15 bases left between them. CDR3 size: 14 residues. CDR3 sequence: CSARPRDRHYEQYF. The CDR3 nucleotides are TGCAGTGCTAGACCAAGGGACCGGCATTACGAGCAGTACTTC.

V gene TRBV12-3 or TRBV12-4 combines with J gene TRBJ1-5; 7 nucleotides align to TRBD1. The CDR3 covers 14 residues. Trimming removed 5 bases from V and 3 bases from J; junction bases left unmatched: 4. In DNA, the CDR3 is TGTGCCAGCAGTCCTGAGGGGGCCAATCAGCCCCAGCATTTT. Amino acids: CASSPEGANQPQHF.

The chain links TRBV13 to TRBJ1-1; no firm D call. This CDR3 spans 15 amino acids. The V gene lost 5 bases and the J gene lost 0 bases, with 13 bases spanning the gap. CDR1 is PRHDT and CDR2 is FYEKMQ in the germline V gene (reference sequence). The CDR3 protein is CASSGRTGMNTEAFF. The CDR3 DNA is TGTGCCAGCAGCGGACGGACGGGAATGAACACTGAAGCTTTCTTT.

This clonotype has more than one count but fewer than ten. V gene TRBV7-9 combines with J gene TRBJ2-7; the D gene is possibly TRBD2 (6 bases). The V end was cut by 7 bases, the J end by 7 bases, with 17 bases between. Germline CDR1 SEHNR, CDR2 FQNEAQ (reference sequence). The CDR3 runs 13 residues. CDR3 in DNA: TGTGCCAGCAACTCAGGCGGGAATCGGGAGCAGTACTTC. Protein sequence: CASNSGGNREQYF.

This clonotype was detected a few times. The chain uses TRBV20-1 and TRBJ2-1; 12 bases line up with TRBD2. V shed 3 bases, J shed 0 bases, and the junction held 0 bases outside the gene matches. Germline CDR1 DFQATT, CDR2 SNEGSKA (reference sequence). There are 15 residues in the CDR3. The CDR3 loop reads CSARTSGSSYNEQFF. The CDR3 DNA sequence: TGCAGTGCTAGGACTAGCGGGAGCTCCTACAATGAGCAGTTCTTC.